The TCR beta chain under discussion was sequenced for a study of shared clonotypes between healthy human individuals. Generated by immunoSEQ multiplex PCR, the TCRdb table keeps only in-frame clones and is missing some. The table shows over 2 million clones, with 85% to 95% occurring only once. Between the trimmed V and J ends, which lost 8 bases and 9 bases, there was a span of 23 bases. Germline CDR1 is LNHDA and CDR2 is SQIVND (reference sequence). The CDR3 extends over 15 amino acids. The sequenced sample was naive CD4+ T cells from PBMCs. Subset given: CD45RA+ positively selected. This TCR was recovered from a man between 18 and 35 years old in good health. Some clones in this sample may be carry-over from other donors' samples. J is TRBJ2-1 and V is TRBV19, with D possibly being TRBD2 (7 bases). CDR3 residues: CASLGTGRAATEQFF. The CDR3, as DNA: TGTGCCAGTCTCGGAACAGGGAGGGCTGCGACTGAGCAGTTCTTC.